These 10 T cell receptor beta chains were sequenced from one sample in a study of shared clonotypes between healthy human individuals (TCRdb year 2020). The library relied on the immunoSEQ multiplex PCR assay. Sourced from immuneACCESS, this table was stored by TCRdb with only in-frame sequences that have V and J called. A share of the clones is absent; for the studies checked, an unresolved V gene accounts for under half, and the remainder has no known explanation. The sample includes 1,500,000 or so clones, with approximately 98.5% observed a single time. Around 0.38% of the sample goes to the ten largest clones. Input material: naive CD4+ T cells sorted from blood. The cell subset or site label, read with the paper, signifies: CD45RA+ positively selected. These receptors originate from a man aged 25 to 40 in good health.

The chain uses TRBV6-1 and TRBJ2-3, with D unresolved. In germline, CDR1 is MNHNS, CDR2 SASEGT. This CDR3 comprises 13 residues. V was pared by 4 bases and J by 9 bases, with 14 bases between. The CDR3 sequence is CASSANPPKTQYF. The CDR3 DNA reads as TGTGCCAGCAGTGCAAATCCTCCGAAAACGCAGTATTTT.

V is TRBV13 and J is TRBJ2-4; 8 bases are a match to TRBD1. The CDR3 has 14 amino acids. Germline CDR1 PRHDT, CDR2 FYEKMQ (reference sequence). The V gene end was trimmed by 5 bases and the J gene end by 1 base; junction bases not matched to a gene: 1. The CDR3 region has the DNA TGTGCCAGCAGCCACAGGGGGGCCAAAAACATTCAGTACTTC. This encodes CASSHRGAKNIQYF.

The V gene is TRBV5-6, the J gene TRBJ2-5, with D possibly being TRBD1 (6 bases). Germline V gene sequence: CDR1 SGHDT, CDR2 YYEEEE. The V and J ends lost 6 bases and 5 bases respectively, with 14 bases between them. This CDR3 spans 13 amino acids. The CDR3 spells CASNGQIGETQYF. The CDR3 DNA sequence: TGTGCCAGCAACGGACAGATAGGGGAGACCCAGTACTTC. Drawing the rest from reference TRBV5-6 and TRBJ2-5, the complete variable domain is DAGVTQSPTHLIKTRGQQVTLRCSPKSGHDTVSWYQQALGQGPQFIFQYYEEEERQRGNFPDRFSGHQFPNYSSELNVNALLLGDSALYLCASNGQIGETQYFGPGTRLLVL.

This chain links TRBV7-2 with TRBJ2-3, with 8 bases matching TRBD2. J was trimmed by 5 bases and V by 3 bases; bases with no gene match: 7. The CDR3 extends over 15 amino acids. Per the germline V gene, CDR1 is SGHTA and CDR2 is FQGNSA. The CDR3 coding sequence is TGTGCCAGCAGCTTGAGCGGGAGTCGGGGAGATACGCAGTATTTT. The encoded protein is CASSLSGSRGDTQYF.

V is TRBV7-9 and J is TRBJ2-7; D gene uncertain. Germline V gives CDR1 SEHNR, CDR2 FQNEAQ (reference sequence). This CDR3 region has 18 residues. Between the trimmed V and J ends, which lost 4 bases and 2 bases, there was a span of 24 bases. The CDR3, as DNA: TGTGCCAGCAGCTCCCGAAGGGTGCGGAGCAACTCGCCCTACGAGCAGTACTTC. Its protein is CASSSRRVRSNSPYEQYF.

The chain has TRBV27 and TRBJ2-5; D remains unclear. This CDR3 has 15 amino acids. The germline V gene has CDR1 MNHEY and CDR2 SMNVEV (reference sequence). Trimming took 4 bases from V and 5 from J, leaving 17 bases between them. The CDR3 here is CASSYDGRVSETQYF. CDR3 nucleotides: TGTGCCAGCAGTTACGACGGAAGGGTCTCGGAGACCCAGTACTTC.

V usage is TRBV27 and J usage is TRBJ2-3; no firm D call. V lost 5 bases and J 4 bases, leaving 19 bases between the germline ends. The CDR3 extends over 16 amino acids. Looked up from germline, CDR1 is MNHEY and CDR2 is SMNVEV (reference sequence). For the CDR3, the DNA is TGTGCCAGCAGTCCCCTCCCTTCAAAAACCTCAGATACGCAGTATTTT. This gives the protein CASSPLPSKTSDTQYF.

Regarding this clone: This sample also contains other DNA sequences that code for the same CDR3. CDR3 protein: CASSIAGGSSYNEQFF. CDR3 DNA sequence: TGTGCCAGTAGTATAGCGGGTGGGAGCTCCTACAATGAGCAGTTCTTC. This chain joins TRBV19 and TRBJ2-1; D may be TRBD2 (5 bases). The CDR3 runs to 16 residues. The V end lost 1 base, the J end lost 0 bases, and 10 bases lay between the germline ends. Germline values: CDR1 LNHDA, CDR2 SQIVND (reference sequence).

CDR3 nucleotides: TGTGCCAGCAGAAGCCCCGGGACTTCAGATACGCAGTATTTT. This sequence encodes CASRSPGTSDTQYF. The chain is built from TRBV6-5 and TRBJ2-3; possible D gene TRBD2, 6 bases. CDR3 length: 14 residues. CDR1 and CDR2 (germline): MNHEY, SVGAGI. The ends were cut back, 6 bases at V and 4 bases at J, with 14 bases in the middle.

The J gene is TRBJ2-3, the V gene TRBV9; either TRBD1 or TRBD2 may fit D (5 bases each). Trimming removed 6 bases from V and 0 bases from J, with 14 bases in between. CDR1 is SGDLS and CDR2 is YYNGEE in the germline V gene. This CDR3 has 15 residues. The CDR3 DNA reads as TGTGCCAGCACAAAGGGACCAACTAGCACAGATACGCAGTATTTT. Its translation: CASTKGPTSTDTQYF.